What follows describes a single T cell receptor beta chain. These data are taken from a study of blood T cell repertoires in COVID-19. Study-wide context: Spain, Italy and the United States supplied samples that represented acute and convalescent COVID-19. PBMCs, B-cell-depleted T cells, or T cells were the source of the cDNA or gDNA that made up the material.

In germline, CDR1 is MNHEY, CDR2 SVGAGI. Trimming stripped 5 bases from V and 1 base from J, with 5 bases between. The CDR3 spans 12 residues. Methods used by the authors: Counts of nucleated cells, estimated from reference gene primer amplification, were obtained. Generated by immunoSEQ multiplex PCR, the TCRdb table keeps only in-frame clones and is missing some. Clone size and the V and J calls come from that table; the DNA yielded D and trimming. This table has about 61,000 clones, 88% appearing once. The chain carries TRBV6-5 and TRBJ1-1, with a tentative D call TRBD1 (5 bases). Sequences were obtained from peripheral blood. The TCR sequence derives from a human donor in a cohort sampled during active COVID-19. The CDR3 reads CASSTGNTEAFF. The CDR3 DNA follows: TGTGCCAGCAGTACAGGGAACACTGAAGCTTTCTTT.